This TCR beta chain was recorded in a study of T cell responses to AZD1222 COVID-19 vaccine. Study observations and caveats: Unmutated variant regions are reportedly targeted by nearly half of spike-specific TCRs.

Only in-frame clones appear in the TCRdb table, and some are missing; sequencing was by immunoSEQ multiplex PCR. The table has 110,000 to 150,000 clones, roughly 90% seen once. As for this clone: Its antigen is still unknown.

The CDR3 length is 15 residues. Germline V lookup: CDR1 LGHDT, CDR2 YNNKEL (reference sequence). The V end was cut by 4 bases, the J end by 4 bases, with 17 bases between. This TCR derives from an adult in good health. The sequenced sample was peripheral blood, obtained on day 0 of AZD1222 vaccination. The J gene is TRBJ2-7, the V gene TRBV3-1 (or the pseudogene TRBV3-2); D may be TRBD2 (5 bases). The CDR3 here is CASSPRAFAPYEQYF. The CDR3 nucleotides read TGTGCCAGCAGCCCGAGGGCATTTGCCCCTTACGAGCAGTACTTC.